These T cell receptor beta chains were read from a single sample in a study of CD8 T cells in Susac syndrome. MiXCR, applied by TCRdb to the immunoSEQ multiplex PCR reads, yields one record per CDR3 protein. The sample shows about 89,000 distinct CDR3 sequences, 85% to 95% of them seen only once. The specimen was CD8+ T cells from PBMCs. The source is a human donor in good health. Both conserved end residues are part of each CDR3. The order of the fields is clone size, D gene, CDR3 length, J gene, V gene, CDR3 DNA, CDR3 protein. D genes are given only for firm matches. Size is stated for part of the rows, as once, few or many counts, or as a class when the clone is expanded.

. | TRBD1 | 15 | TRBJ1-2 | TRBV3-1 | TGTGCCAGCAGCCCGACAGGGGTGTATTCAAATGGCTACACCTTC | CASSPTGVYSNGYTF
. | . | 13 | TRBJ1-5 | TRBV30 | TGTGCCTGGAGTGTAGCAGGGTATCAGCCCCAGCATTTT | CAWSVAGYQPQHF
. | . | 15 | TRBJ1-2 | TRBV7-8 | TGTGCCAGCAGCTTAGCAATTCGGCAGGGTTACGGCTACACCTTC | CASSLAIRQGYGYTF
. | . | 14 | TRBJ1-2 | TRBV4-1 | TGCGCCAGCAGCCCGTCGGGGGCTAACTATGGCTACACCTTC | CASSPSGANYGYTF
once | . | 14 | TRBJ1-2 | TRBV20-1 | TGCAGTGCTAGAGAAGACCTAATAAGTTATGGCTACACCTTC | CSAREDLISYGYTF
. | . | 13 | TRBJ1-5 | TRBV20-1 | TGCAGTGCTATTCAACGTAGCGATCAGCCCCAGCATTTT | CSAIQRSDQPQHF
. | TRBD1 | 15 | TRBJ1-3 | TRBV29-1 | TGCAGCGTTGAAGATTCGACAGGGGCTGGAAACACCATATATTTT | CSVEDSTGAGNTIYF
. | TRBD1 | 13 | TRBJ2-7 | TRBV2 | TGTGCCACCACGGGACAGGCGAACTACGAGCAGTACTTC | CATTGQANYEQYF
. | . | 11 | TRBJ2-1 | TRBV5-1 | TGCGCCAGCAGATGGGACAATGAGCAGTTCTTC | CASRWDNEQFF
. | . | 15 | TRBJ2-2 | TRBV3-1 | TGTGCCAGCAGCCAAGGAGGGGTAGGGACCGGGGAGCTGTTTTTT | CASSQGGVGTGELFF
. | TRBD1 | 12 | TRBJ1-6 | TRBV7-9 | TGTGCCAGCAGCGCAGGGGGCTTCCTACTCCACTTT | CASSAGGFLLHF
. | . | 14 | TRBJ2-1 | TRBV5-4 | TGTGCCAGCAGCTGGACGGGAAAATACAATGAGCAGTTCTTC | CASSWTGKYNEQFF
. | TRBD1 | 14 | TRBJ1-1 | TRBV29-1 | TGCAGCGTTGAGACAGGGAATATAAACACTGAAGCTTTCTTT | CSVETGNINTEAFF
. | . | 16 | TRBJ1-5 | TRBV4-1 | TGCGCCAGCAGCCAAGATTGGGGGAACCTTTTCGTATCCCAGCATTTT | CASSQDWGNLFVSQHF
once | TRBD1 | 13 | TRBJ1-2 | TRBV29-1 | TGCAGCGTTTGGGAGGGGGCGGTCTATGGCTACACCTTC | CSVWEGAVYGYTF
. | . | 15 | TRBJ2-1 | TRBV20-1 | TGCAGTGCTAGAGATTTGGGGGGGCGGGGTTATGAGCAGTTCTTC | CSARDLGGRGYEQFF
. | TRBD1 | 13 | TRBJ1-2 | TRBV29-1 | TGCAGCGTTGGGACAGGGGGCTACTATGGCTACACCTTC | CSVGTGGYYGYTF
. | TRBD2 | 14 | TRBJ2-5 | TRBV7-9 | TGTGCCAGCAGCCAAACGGCGGGGGAAGAGACCCAGTACTTC | CASSQTAGEETQYF
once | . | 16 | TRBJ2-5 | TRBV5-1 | TGCGCCAGCAGTCTCCCCCGTTCGACTCCTCAAGAGACCCAGTACTTC | CASSLPRSTPQETQYF
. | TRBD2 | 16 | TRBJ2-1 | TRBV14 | TGTGCCAGCAGTCTACAACTAGCGGGGTGGTACAATGAGCAGTTCTTC | CASSLQLAGWYNEQFF
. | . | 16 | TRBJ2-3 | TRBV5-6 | TGTGCCAGCAGTTGGGCCCAGTACCTTAGCACAGATACGCAGTATTTT | CASSWAQYLSTDTQYF
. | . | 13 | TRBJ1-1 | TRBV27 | TGTGCCAGCAGTTTGGGGGCGAGGGCTGAAGCTTTCTTT | CASSLGARAEAFF
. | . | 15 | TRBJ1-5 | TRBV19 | TGTGCCAGTAGTTGGGGTAATCATTACAATCAGCCCCAGCATTTT | CASSWGNHYNQPQHF
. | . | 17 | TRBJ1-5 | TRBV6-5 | TGTGCCAGCAGTCCCTCGGGGCAGATTTATAGCAATCAGCCCCAGCATTTT | CASSPSGQIYSNQPQHF
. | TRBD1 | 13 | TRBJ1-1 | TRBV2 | TGTGCCAGCGGCAAGGACAGGCCTGTCGAAGCTTTCTTT | CASGKDRPVEAFF
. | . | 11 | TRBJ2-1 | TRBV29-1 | TGCAGCGTTTGGCTACCCAGGGAGCAGTTCTTC | CSVWLPREQFF
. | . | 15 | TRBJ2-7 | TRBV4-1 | TGCGCCAGCTCTTTGTCTGTCCCTGGAGGTTACGAGCAGTACTTC | CASSLSVPGGYEQYF